These 18 T cell receptor beta chains share one sample of origin, sequenced in a study of graft-versus-host responses after intestinal transplantation. These receptors' targets are unknown. TCRdb keeps only in-frame clones here, not all; method: immunoSEQ multiplex PCR. The sample contains about 70,000 clones, about 90% of which appear only once. Sequenced material: unstimulated CD8+ T cells sorted from spleen or lymph node cells, taken before transplant. The receptor source for this set is a human donor who was the organ donor for an intestinal transplant.

V is TRBV4-1 and J is TRBJ2-1, with D possibly being TRBD1 (5 bases). Trimming took off 1 base at V and 3 bases at J, with 16 bases between the two ends. This CDR3 has 17 amino acids. Germline V lookup: CDR1 MGHRA, CDR2 YSYEKL. CDR3 loop: CASSQAPTDSYYNEQFF. The CDR3 bases are TGCGCCAGCAGCCAAGCTCCGACAGATTCCTACTACAATGAGCAGTTCTTC.

The chain employs TRBV2 and TRBJ1-1; the D is unclear. Germline-derived CDR1 and CDR2 are SNHLY and FYNNEI. This CDR3 has 14 residues. The ends were cut back, 6 bases at V and 5 bases at J, with 16 bases in the middle. The CDR3 DNA reads TGTGCCAGCAGGAATACAGAATCTGGGACTGAAGCTTTCTTT. It yields the protein CASRNTESGTEAFF.

This chain joins TRBV4-3 and TRBJ1-2; possibly TRBD1 for D (6 bases). Trimming removed 1 base from V and 2 bases from J, with 14 bases in between. CDR1 and CDR2 from the germline V gene are LGHNA and YSLEER. The length of the CDR3 is 16 residues. The CDR3 reads CASSQVFTGTNYGYTF. The CDR3 region has the DNA TGCGCCAGCAGCCAAGTTTTTACAGGGACAAACTATGGCTACACCTTC.

The chain links TRBV2 to TRBJ1-6; tentatively, D is TRBD1 (5 bases). V was shortened by 3 bases and J by 9 bases, with 12 bases between the two germline ends. The CDR3 loop spans 14 amino acids. Germline V gives CDR1 SNHLY, CDR2 FYNNEI. DNA of the CDR3: TGTGCCAGCAGTGACATTCAGGGAAGTTCACCCCTCCACTTT. Its translation is CASSDIQGSSPLHF.

V is TRBV2 and J is TRBJ2-1, with 7 bases that match TRBD2. Germline V gene lookup returns CDR1 SNHLY and CDR2 FYNNEI. Trimming removed 4 bases from V and 2 bases from J; junction bases left unmatched: 11. The CDR3 totals 17 residues. CDR3 residues: CASSGNPTSIAYNEQFF. CDR3 coding DNA: TGTGCCAGCAGTGGAAACCCGACTAGCATCGCCTACAATGAGCAGTTCTTC.

This clone has just one count. V and J are TRBV15 and TRBJ2-2; perhaps TRBD2 as D (6 bases). This CDR3 contains 16 residues. Germline V gene lookup returns CDR1 LNHNV and CDR2 YYDKDF (reference sequence). Trimming removed 3 bases from V and 3 bases from J, with 14 bases in between. CDR3 amino acids: CATSRVETGDTGELFF. The CDR3 coding sequence is TGTGCCACCAGCAGGGTGGAAACGGGGGACACCGGGGAGCTGTTTTTT.

The CDR3 coding sequence is TGTGCCAGCAGCTTAGGACAGGGGAGGACCGGGGAGCTGTTTTTT. Residues: CASSLGQGRTGELFF. The chain couples TRBV7-9 to TRBJ2-2; 8 bases line up with TRBD1. CDR3 length: 15 amino acids. J lost 5 bases, V lost 1 base, and 3 bases had no gene match. The V gene's germline CDR1 is SEHNR and CDR2 FQNEAQ (reference sequence).

V is TRBV6-5 and J is TRBJ2-1; D is unresolved. Germline V gene lookup returns CDR1 MNHEY and CDR2 SVGAGI. CDR3 length: 15 residues. Deletions cut 0 bases from V and 0 bases from J, with 6 bases between. The CDR3 here is CASSYSIGSYNEQFF. CDR3 DNA: TGTGCCAGCAGTTACTCTATCGGCTCCTACAATGAGCAGTTCTTC.

This clone has a handful of counts. As DNA, the CDR3 is TGTGCCAGTGCTGCCCCCCGGACAGGGTACAATGAGCAGTTCTTC. Its translation is CASAAPRTGYNEQFF. The V call is TRBV19, the J call TRBJ2-1; 8 nucleotides match TRBD1. This CDR3 spans 15 amino acids. The ends lost 8 bases at V and 4 bases at J; junction bases unmatched: 10. CDR1 and CDR2 (germline): LNHDA, SQIVND (reference sequence).

The J gene is TRBJ2-2, the V gene TRBV27; D not certain. Germline lookup yields CDR1 MNHEY and CDR2 SMNVEV (reference sequence). This CDR3 region has 15 residues. Between the trimmed V and J ends, which lost 3 bases and 0 bases, there was a span of 8 bases. CDR3 sequence: CASSLVSSNTGELFF. Written as DNA, the CDR3 is TGTGCCAGCAGTTTGGTTAGCTCGAACACCGGGGAGCTGTTTTTT.

This clone has just a few counts. J is TRBJ1-2 and V is TRBV9; D perhaps matches TRBD1 (6 bases). Germline CDR1 is SGDLS and CDR2 is YYNGEE. V lost 3 bases, J lost 5 bases, and 17 bases lay in between. The CDR3 totals 15 residues. As DNA, the CDR3 is TGTGCCAGCAGCGATGAAAGGGACACCTTTTATGGCTACACCTTC. Translating it yields CASSDERDTFYGYTF.

The chain joins TRBV7-9 to TRBJ1-4, with 12 bases fitting TRBD1. The germline V gene has CDR1 SEHNR and CDR2 FQNEAQ (reference sequence). V gave up 5 bases and J gave up 7 bases; unmatched junction bases: 8. The CDR3 consists of 16 residues. CDR3 nucleotides: TGTGCCAGCAGCCCCGGGACAGGGGGCGATTTTGAAAAACTGTTTTTT. Protein sequence: CASSPGTGGDFEKLFF.

The genes are TRBV11-2 and TRBJ1-2, with TRBD1 as a possible D gene (5 bases). The CDR3 length is 17 residues. Trimming removed 2 bases at V and 8 bases at J, with 24 bases between. Germline V gives CDR1 SGHAT, CDR2 FQNNGV. CDR3 residues: CASSLLPGLTITGGYTF. DNA of the CDR3: TGTGCCAGCAGCTTACTCCCGGGACTGACCATCACTGGAGGCTACACCTTC.

The rearrangement joins TRBV5-5 to TRBJ1-5; D perhaps matches TRBD1 (5 bases). V was clipped by 2 bases and J by 6 bases, with 9 bases between them. CDR1 and CDR2 (germline): SGHKS, YYEKEE (reference sequence). This CDR3 is built from 13 residues. CDR3 DNA sequence: TGTGCCAGCAGCTTTGGAGGGGCTCAGCCCCAGCATTTT. The encoded protein is CASSFGGAQPQHF.

CDR3 sequence (DNA): TGCGCCAGCAGCTTGGACAGGTCGAGCAATCAGCCCCAGCATTTT. It is translated as CASSLDRSSNQPQHF. V gene TRBV5-1 combines with J gene TRBJ1-5, with a weak D call TRBD1 (5 bases). V shed 0 bases and J shed 1 base, with 8 bases lying between them. This CDR3 contains 15 residues. CDR1 and CDR2 from the germline V gene are SGHRS and YFSETQ.

This chain joins TRBV4-3 and TRBJ1-1; D uncertain. The V and J ends lost 0 bases and 5 bases respectively, with 13 bases between them. Germline V gives CDR1 LGHNA, CDR2 YSLEER. There are 15 residues in the CDR3. The chain's CDR3 is CASSQDPTGWTEAFF. The CDR3 DNA follows: TGCGCCAGCAGCCAAGATCCTACGGGTTGGACTGAAGCTTTCTTT.

The rearrangement joins TRBV11-3 to TRBJ2-1; perhaps TRBD2 as D (6 bases). V lost 1 base and J 4 bases, leaving 11 bases between the germline ends. Germline CDR1 and CDR2: SGHNT and YENEEA. The CDR3 extends over 15 amino acids. The CDR3 region is CASSLALALYNEQFF. The CDR3 DNA is TGTGCCAGCAGCTTAGCTCTAGCGTTATACAATGAGCAGTTCTTC.

The chain links TRBV15 to TRBJ1-2, with a possible D match to TRBD1 (5 bases). V was clipped by 7 bases and J by 8 bases, with 20 bases between them. The CDR3 runs to 14 residues. Germline CDR1 LNHNV, CDR2 YYDKDF (reference sequence). The CDR3, as DNA: TGTGCCACCAACCCGACAGCGACTCAGGAAGGCTACACCTTC. This gives the protein CATNPTATQEGYTF.